Listed below are T cell receptor beta chains from one sample, sequenced in a study of OX40 agonist ivuxolimab in advanced cancers. The table came from immunoSEQ multiplex PCR; TCRdb's copy has only in-frame clones and leaves some out. This table holds approximately 58,000 clones, more than 70% found once. The sequenced sample was CD4+ or CD8+ T cells sorted from blood, obtained in a trial of the OX40 agonist ivuxolimab. All receptors derive from an adult with an advanced solid tumor such as melanoma, head and neck, liver or kidney cancer. Both conserved end residues are part of each CDR3. Fields, in order: D gene, J gene, V gene, clone size, CDR3 DNA, CDR3 protein. The D gene is left open where the match is weak. Expanded clones are given a class, and other clones once, few, many or no size at all.

D: .
J: TRBJ1-2
V: TRBV2
size: few
DNA: TGTGCCAGCAGTGAAAGGCAGAACTATGGCTACACCTTC
CDR3: CASSERQNYGYTF

D: TRBD2
J: TRBJ2-3
V: TRBV27
size: .
DNA: TGTGCCAGCACCAAGACAGGGACTAGCGGGGTGCTCACAGATACGCAGTATTTT
CDR3: CASTKTGTSGVLTDTQYF

D: .
J: TRBJ2-6
V: TRBV6-4
size: .
DNA: TGTGCCAGCAGTGACCCAGCCTCTGGGGCCAACGTCCTGACTTTC
CDR3: CASSDPASGANVLTF

D: TRBD2
J: TRBJ2-3
V: TRBV7-8
size: .
DNA: TGTGCCAGCAGTTACAACGGACTAGTCAGCCAATCTACGCAGTATTTT
CDR3: CASSYNGLVSQSTQYF

D: TRBD1
J: TRBJ1-6
V: TRBV19
size: .
DNA: TGTGCCACTCGGACAGGACATAATTCACCCCTCCACTTT
CDR3: CATRTGHNSPLHF

D: .
J: TRBJ1-1
V: TRBV28
size: .
DNA: TGTGTCGGGGGGACTGAAGCTTTCTTT
CDR3: CVGGTEAFF

D: .
J: TRBJ1-4
V: TRBV9
size: few
DNA: TGTGCCAGCAGCGTAGGACAGGTGAGTAATGAAAAACTGTTTTTT
CDR3: CASSVGQVSNEKLFF

D: TRBD1
J: TRBJ2-5
V: TRBV10-1
size: .
DNA: TGCGCCAGCAGTCCAGGGGGCCAGGGGACCCAGTACTTC
CDR3: CASSPGGQGTQYF

D: .
J: TRBJ1-2
V: TRBV19
size: .
DNA: TGTGCCAGTAGCAGGCAGGGTAGTAACTATGGCTACACCTTC
CDR3: CASSRQGSNYGYTF

D: TRBD1
J: TRBJ1-2
V: TRBV5-6
size: .
DNA: TGTGCCAGCAGCTCCCGCGGGACAGGGCGAGGCTACACCTTC
CDR3: CASSSRGTGRGYTF

D: TRBD2
J: TRBJ2-3
V: TRBV7-6
size: .
DNA: TGTGCCAGCAGTTTTAGCGGGGGGCAGGCAGATACGCAGTATTTT
CDR3: CASSFSGGQADTQYF

D: .
J: TRBJ1-6
V: TRBV5-4
size: .
DNA: TGTGCCAGCAGCTTTCAGGAGAATTCACCCCTCCACTTT
CDR3: CASSFQENSPLHF

D: .
J: TRBJ2-7
V: TRBV5-1
size: .
DNA: TGCGCCAGCAGCTCCCTTCGTGGACGGGAGTACTTC
CDR3: CASSSLRGREYF

D: .
J: TRBJ1-3
V: TRBV6-5
size: .
DNA: TGTGCCAGCAGTTACAGGGTCGGAAGCTCTGGAAACACCATATATTTT
CDR3: CASSYRVGSSGNTIYF

D: .
J: TRBJ1-4
V: TRBV27
size: once
DNA: TGTGCCAGCAGTTTGAATAGAGGGGAAAAACTGTTTTTT
CDR3: CASSLNRGEKLFF

D: .
J: TRBJ2-1
V: TRBV29-1
size: .
DNA: TGCAGCGGCCAAGCCGGGACCTACAACAATGAGCAGTTCTTC
CDR3: CSGQAGTYNNEQFF

D: .
J: TRBJ2-3
V: TRBV10-3
size: .
DNA: TGTGCCATCAGTGAGGCCGCTAGGTCGGGGGGCACAGATACGCAGTATTTT
CDR3: CAISEAARSGGTDTQYF

D: .
J: TRBJ2-7
V: TRBV14
size: .
DNA: TGTGCCAGCAGCCAAGGTCTAAATAGTTGGGGGAGCTACGAGCAGTACTTC
CDR3: CASSQGLNSWGSYEQYF